This T cell receptor (beta chain) was found in a study of blood T cell repertoires in COVID-19. Only in-frame clones appear in the TCRdb table, and some are missing; sequencing was by immunoSEQ multiplex PCR. This table has tens of thousands of clones, approximately 89% appearing once. A single count supports this clone. V lost 6 bases to trimming and J lost 1 base, with 10 bases between them. CDR3 length: 14 residues. CDR1 SGHRS and CDR2 YFSETQ come from the germline V gene. The clonotype originates from a human donor in a cohort sampled during active COVID-19. The rearrangement uses TRBV5-1 and TRBJ2-2; D perhaps matches TRBD1 (5 bases). What was sequenced was peripheral blood. This chain's CDR3 is CASTDRKNTGELFF. CDR3 DNA sequence: TGCGCCAGCACCGACAGAAAGAACACCGGGGAGCTGTTTTTT. The whole variable domain, filled in from reference TRBV5-1 and TRBJ2-2, reads KAGVTQTPRYLIKTRGQQVTLSCSPISGHRSVSWYQQTPGQGLQFLFEYFSETQRNKGNFPGRFSGRQFSNSRSEMNVSTLELGDSALYLCASTDRKNTGELFFGEGSRLTVL.